This T cell receptor (beta chain) was sequenced for a study of cytotoxic CD8 clonotypes in ibrutinib-treated CLL. TCRdb keeps only in-frame clones here, not all; method: immunoSEQ multiplex PCR. The data contain about 45,000 clones, about 70% of them seen just once; the ten biggest clones take up about 13%. The CDR3 runs to 13 residues. Per the germline V gene, CDR1 is SQVTM and CDR2 is ANQGSEA. Trimming shortened V by 4 bases and J by 2 bases, and 9 bases separated the two germline ends. V gene TRBV29-1 combines with J gene TRBJ1-5; a weak D match, TRBD1 (6 bases). The starting material was PBMCs, obtained after 12 months of ibrutinib treatment. This sequence was found in a human donor with chronic lymphocytic leukemia. CDR3 loop: CSVAGDGNQPQHF. In nucleotides, the CDR3 is TGCAGCGTTGCAGGGGACGGCAATCAGCCCCAGCATTTT.